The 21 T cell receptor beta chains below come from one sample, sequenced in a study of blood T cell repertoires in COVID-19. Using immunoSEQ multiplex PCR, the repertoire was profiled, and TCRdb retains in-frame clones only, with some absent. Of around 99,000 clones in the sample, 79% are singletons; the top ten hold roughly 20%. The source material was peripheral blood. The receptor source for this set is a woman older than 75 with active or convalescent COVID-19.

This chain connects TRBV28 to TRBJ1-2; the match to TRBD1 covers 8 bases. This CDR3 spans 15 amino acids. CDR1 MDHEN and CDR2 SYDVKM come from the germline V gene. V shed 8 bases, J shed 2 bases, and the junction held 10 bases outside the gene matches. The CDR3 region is CASQRTGPVNYGYTF. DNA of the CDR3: TGTGCCAGCCAACGGACAGGGCCCGTAAACTATGGCTACACCTTC.

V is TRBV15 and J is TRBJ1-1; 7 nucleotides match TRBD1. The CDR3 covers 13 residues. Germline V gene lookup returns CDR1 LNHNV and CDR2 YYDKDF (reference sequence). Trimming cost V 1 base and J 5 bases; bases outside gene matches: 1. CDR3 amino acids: CATSRVGQTEAFF. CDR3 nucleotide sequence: TGTGCCACCAGCAGAGTGGGACAGACTGAAGCTTTCTTT.

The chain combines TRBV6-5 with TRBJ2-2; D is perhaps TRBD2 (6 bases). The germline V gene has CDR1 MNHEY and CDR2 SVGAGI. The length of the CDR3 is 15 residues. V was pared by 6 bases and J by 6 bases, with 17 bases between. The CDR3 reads CASRPPGQRAGELFF. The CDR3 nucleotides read TGTGCCAGCAGGCCACCGGGGCAGCGGGCCGGGGAGCTGTTTTTT.

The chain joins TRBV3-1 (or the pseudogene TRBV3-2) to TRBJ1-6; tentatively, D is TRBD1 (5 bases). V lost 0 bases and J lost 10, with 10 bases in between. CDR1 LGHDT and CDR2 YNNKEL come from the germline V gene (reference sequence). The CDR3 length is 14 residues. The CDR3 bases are TGTGCCAGCAGCCAAGACAGGGTTGCCTCACCCCTCCACTTT. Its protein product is CASSQDRVASPLHF.

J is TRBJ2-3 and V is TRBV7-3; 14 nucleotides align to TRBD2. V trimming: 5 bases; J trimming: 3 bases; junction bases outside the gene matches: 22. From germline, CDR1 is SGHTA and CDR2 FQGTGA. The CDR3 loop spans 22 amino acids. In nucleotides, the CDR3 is TGTGCCAGCAGCCCACGACTGCCGGGACTAGCGGGAGTAAGGTCGACGACAGATACGCAGTATTTT. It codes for CASSPRLPGLAGVRSTTDTQYF.

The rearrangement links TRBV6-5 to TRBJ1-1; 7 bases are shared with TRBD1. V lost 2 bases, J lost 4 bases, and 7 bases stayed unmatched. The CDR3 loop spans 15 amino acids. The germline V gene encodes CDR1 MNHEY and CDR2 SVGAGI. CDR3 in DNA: TGTGCCAGCAGTTACCAAGCAGGGGGAGGCACTGAAGCTTTCTTT. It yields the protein CASSYQAGGGTEAFF.

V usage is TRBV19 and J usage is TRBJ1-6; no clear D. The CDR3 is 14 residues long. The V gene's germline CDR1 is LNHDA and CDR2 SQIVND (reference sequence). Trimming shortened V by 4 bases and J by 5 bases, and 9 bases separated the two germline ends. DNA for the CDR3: TGTGCCAGTAGTACCGAGACAAATAATTCACCCCTCCACTTT. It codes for CASSTETNNSPLHF.

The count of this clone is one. CDR3 sequence (DNA): TGTGCCAGCAGTTGGACAGGGGGCACTGATCAGCCCCAGCATTTT. Translating it yields CASSWTGGTDQPQHF. This chain connects TRBV6-5 to TRBJ1-5; the match to TRBD1 covers 11 bases. The CDR3 covers 15 residues. Per germline, CDR1 MNHEY and CDR2 SVGAGI. V lost 4 bases, J lost 5 bases, and 4 bases stayed unmatched.

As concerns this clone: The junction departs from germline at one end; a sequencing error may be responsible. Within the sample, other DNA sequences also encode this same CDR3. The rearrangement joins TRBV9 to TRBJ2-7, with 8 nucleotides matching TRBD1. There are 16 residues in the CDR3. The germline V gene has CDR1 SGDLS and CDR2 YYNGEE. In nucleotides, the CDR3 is TGTGCTAGCAGCGTAGACGGCAGGGGGCGCTGGGACGAGCAGTACTTC. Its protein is CASSVDGRGRWDEQYF.

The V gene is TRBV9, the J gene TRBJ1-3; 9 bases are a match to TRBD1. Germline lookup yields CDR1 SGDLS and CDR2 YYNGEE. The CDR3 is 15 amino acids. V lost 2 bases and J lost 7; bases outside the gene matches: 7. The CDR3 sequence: CASSVSGTGTNTIYF. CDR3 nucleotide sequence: TGTGCCAGCAGCGTTTCCGGGACAGGGACGAACACCATATATTTT.

This chain's CDR3 is CASSLSGSPTDTQYF. Written as DNA, the CDR3 is TGTGCCAGCAGCCTTAGCGGGAGCCCCACAGATACGCAGTATTTT. The chain uses TRBV7-2 and TRBJ2-3; 9 nucleotides align to TRBD2. From germline, CDR1 is SGHTA and CDR2 FQGNSA. The trim removed 5 bases at V and 2 bases at J, leaving 5 bases unmatched. The CDR3 has 15 residues.

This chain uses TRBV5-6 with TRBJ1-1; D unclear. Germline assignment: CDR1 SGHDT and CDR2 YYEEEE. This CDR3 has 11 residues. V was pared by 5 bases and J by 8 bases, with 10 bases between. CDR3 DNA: TGTGCCAGCAGTTCGGCGGGGGAAGCTTTCTTT. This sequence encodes CASSSAGEAFF.

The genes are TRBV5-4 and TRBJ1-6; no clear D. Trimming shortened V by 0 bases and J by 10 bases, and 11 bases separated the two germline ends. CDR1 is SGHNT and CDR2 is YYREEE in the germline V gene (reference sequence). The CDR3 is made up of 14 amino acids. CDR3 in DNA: TGTGCCAGCAGCTTGGGGGGAAGGGAGTCACCCCTCCACTTT. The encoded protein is CASSLGGRESPLHF.

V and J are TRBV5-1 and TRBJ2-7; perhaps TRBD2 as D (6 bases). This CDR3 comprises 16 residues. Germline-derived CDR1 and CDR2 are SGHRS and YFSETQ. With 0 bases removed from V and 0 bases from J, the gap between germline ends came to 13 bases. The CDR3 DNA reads TGCGCCAGCAGCTTGGCCGGTGGTAGCGGCTCCTACGAGCAGTACTTC. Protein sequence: CASSLAGGSGSYEQYF.

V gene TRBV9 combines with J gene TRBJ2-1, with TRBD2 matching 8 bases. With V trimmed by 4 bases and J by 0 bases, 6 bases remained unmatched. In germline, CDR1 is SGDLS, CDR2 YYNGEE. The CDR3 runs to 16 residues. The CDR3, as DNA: TGTGCCAGCAGCCAAACTAGCGGTGGCTCCTACAATGAGCAGTTCTTC. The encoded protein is CASSQTSGGSYNEQFF.

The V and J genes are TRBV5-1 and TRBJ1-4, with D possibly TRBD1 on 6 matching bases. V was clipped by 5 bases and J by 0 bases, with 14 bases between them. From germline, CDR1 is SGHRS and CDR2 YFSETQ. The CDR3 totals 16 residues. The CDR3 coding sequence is TGCGCCAGCAGACAGGGACACCTTTCAACTAATGAAAAACTGTTTTTT. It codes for CASRQGHLSTNEKLFF.

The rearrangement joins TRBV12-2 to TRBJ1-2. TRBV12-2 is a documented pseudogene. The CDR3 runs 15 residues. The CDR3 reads CASRLPCVANYGYTF. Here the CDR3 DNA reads TGTGCAAGTCGCTTACCCTGCGTAGCTAACTATGGCTACACCTTC.

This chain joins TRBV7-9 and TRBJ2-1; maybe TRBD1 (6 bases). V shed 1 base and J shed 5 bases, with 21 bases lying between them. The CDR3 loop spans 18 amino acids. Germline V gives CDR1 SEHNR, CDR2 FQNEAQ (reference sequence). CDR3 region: CASSLVIGSGVLHNEQFF. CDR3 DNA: TGTGCCAGCAGCTTAGTGATCGGTTCAGGGGTCCTCCACAATGAGCAGTTCTTC.

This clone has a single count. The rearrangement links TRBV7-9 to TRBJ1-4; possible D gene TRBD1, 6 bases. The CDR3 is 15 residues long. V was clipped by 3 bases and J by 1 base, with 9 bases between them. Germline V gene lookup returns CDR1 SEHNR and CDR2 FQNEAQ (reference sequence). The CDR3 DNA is TGTGCCAGCAGCTTCGTACAGGGAACTAATGAAAAACTGTTTTTT. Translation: CASSFVQGTNEKLFF.

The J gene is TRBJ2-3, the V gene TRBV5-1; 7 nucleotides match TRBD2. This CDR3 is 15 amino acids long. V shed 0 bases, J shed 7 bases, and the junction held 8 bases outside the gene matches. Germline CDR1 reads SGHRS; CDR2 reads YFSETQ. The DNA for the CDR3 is TGCGCCAGCAGCTTGGCCGCTAGCGGATGGTATACGCAGTATTTT. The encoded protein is CASSLAASGWYTQYF.

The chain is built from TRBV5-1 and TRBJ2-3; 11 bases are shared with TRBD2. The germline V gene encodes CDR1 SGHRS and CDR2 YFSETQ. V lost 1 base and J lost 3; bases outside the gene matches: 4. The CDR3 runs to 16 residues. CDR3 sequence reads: CASSLTSGSRTDTQYF. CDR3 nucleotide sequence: TGCGCCAGCAGCTTGACTAGCGGGAGTCGGACAGATACGCAGTATTTT.